Many counts were recorded for the clone carrying this TCR beta chain. The source of the sample is a study of blood T cell repertoires in COVID-19. Original processing methods: Nucleated cell number was recorded as an estimate derived from reference gene primer amplification. The protocol was immunoSEQ multiplex PCR, while the TCRdb copy is restricted to in-frame clones and leaves out a portion. V and J calls and clone size are given by that table; D and trimming were obtained from the DNA. Here the sample spans just over 35,000 clones, over 75% being singletons. Germline CDR1 MNHEY, CDR2 SVGAGI. The CDR3 extends over 14 amino acids. J was trimmed by 4 bases and V by 2 bases; bases with no gene match: 4.

This receptor was taken from a human donor in a cohort sampled during active or convalescent COVID-19. The donor label of this sample is uncertain. Sequencing was done on a sample of peripheral blood. The V gene is TRBV6-5, the J gene TRBJ1-1; 7 bases match TRBD1. The CDR3 here is CASSYGQVGTEAFF. CDR3 in DNA: TGTGCCAGCAGTTACGGACAGGTGGGCACTGAAGCTTTCTTT.